The 5 T cell receptor beta chains listed next were all sequenced from one sample in a study of blood T cell repertoires in COVID-19. Clones were read by immunoSEQ multiplex PCR, and TCRdb kept only the in-frame ones, dropping some. The sample includes around 300,000 clones, around 88% of them seen just once. Sequences were obtained from peripheral blood. The receptors were gathered from a woman aged 25 to 45 with COVID-19, enrolled during active disease.

This sequence joins TRBV11-3 and TRBJ2-4; perhaps TRBD1 as D (5 bases). In germline, CDR1 is SGHNT, CDR2 YENEEA. The V and J ends lost 6 bases and 0 bases respectively, with 15 bases between them. This CDR3 spans 16 amino acids. CDR3 amino acids: CASSSGPGLAKNIQYF. The CDR3 DNA reads as TGTGCCAGCAGTTCAGGGCCCGGTCTAGCCAAAAACATTCAGTACTTC.

The gene calls are TRBV7-2 and TRBJ2-5; possibly TRBD2 for D (7 bases). Germline V lookup: CDR1 SGHTA, CDR2 FQGNSA. Trimming removed 7 bases from V and 5 bases from J, with 20 bases in between. This CDR3 contains 15 residues. The CDR3 bases are TGTGCCAGCAACCTCTTTGGGGGGGCGGGCGAGACCCAGTACTTC. Its protein is CASNLFGGAGETQYF.

This chain connects TRBV21-1 to TRBJ1-1. TRBV21-1 is listed as a pseudogene. The CDR3 runs 9 residues. The CDR3 DNA reads as TGTGCCACCTCCGTTGAAGCTTTCTTT. Its translation: CATSVEAFF.

This chain links TRBV18 with TRBJ1-4, with TRBD1 identical over 7 bases. The ends lost 5 bases at V and 9 bases at J; junction bases unmatched: 9. Germline CDR1 KGHSH, CDR2 LQKENI. This CDR3 is 14 amino acids long. The chain's CDR3 is CASSTDRVRKKLFF. CDR3 coding DNA: TGTGCCAGCTCAACCGACAGGGTGAGGAAAAAACTGTTTTTT.

The chain couples TRBV5-6 to TRBJ1-2; 9 positions agree with TRBD1. This CDR3 is 13 amino acids long. The junction had 3 bases not matched to a gene; V was cut back by 3 bases and J by 6 bases. CDR1 is SGHDT and CDR2 is YYEEEE in the germline V gene. DNA for the CDR3: TGTGCCAGCAGCTGGCGACAGGGGGATGGCTACACCTTC. This codes for CASSWRQGDGYTF.